This TCR beta chain was recorded in a study of blood T cell repertoires in COVID-19. The overall study: Sites in the United States, Italy and Spain provided acute and convalescent COVID-19 samples.

One Seattle source followed patients from active infection through their disease course. Original data processing: The assay estimated nucleated cells by amplifying reference gene primers. The protocol was immunoSEQ multiplex PCR, while the TCRdb copy is restricted to in-frame clones and leaves out a portion. V and J calls and clone size are as listed in that table; D and trimming were resolved from the DNA. This table holds 260,000 or so clones, roughly 76% found once. CDR1 is SGHTA and CDR2 is FQGTGA in the germline V gene. Trimming pared 5 bases from V and 4 bases from J, leaving 18 bases between. The CDR3 extends over 16 amino acids.

This sequence joins TRBV7-3 and TRBJ2-1, with D possibly TRBD1 on 6 matching bases. Material: peripheral blood. The TCR sequence derives from a woman aged 80 or older with COVID-19, enrolled during active disease. Written as DNA, the CDR3 is TGTGCCAGCAGCCCCTCCGGCAGGGGCTTATACAATGAGCAGTTCTTC. It codes for CASSPSGRGLYNEQFF.